This T cell receptor beta chain derives from a study of T cell changes during pregnancy in multiple sclerosis. Here immunoSEQ multiplex PCR was the method, and the copy in TCRdb shows in-frame clones only, minus some. The sample has over 60,000 clones, 91% seen once. The length of the CDR3 is 17 residues. Per the germline V gene, CDR1 is SGDLS and CDR2 is YYNGEE. Losses at the gene ends were 0 bases for V and 0 bases for J; bases not matched to a gene: 6. The source is a female donor in good health, enrolled as a control in a pregnancy study. This material consisted of peripheral blood, taken in the third trimester of pregnancy. The chain recombines TRBV9 with TRBJ2-1; 7 bases agree with TRBD1. The CDR3 region is CASSVAPGGRSYNEQFF. CDR3 DNA sequence: TGTGCCAGCAGCGTAGCGCCAGGGGGTCGCTCCTACAATGAGCAGTTCTTC. Using reference TRBV9 and TRBJ2-1 for the parts outside the CDR3, the full variable domain is DSGVTQTPKHLITATGQRVTLRCSPRSGDLSVYWYQQSLDQGLQFLIQYYNGEERAKGNILERFSAQQFPDLHSELNLSSLELGDSALYFCASSVAPGGRSYNEQFFGPGTRLTVL.